One sample yielded the 17 T cell receptor beta chains listed below, sequenced in a study of blood T cell repertoires in COVID-19 (dated by TCRdb to 2018 to 2020). Library generation was performed with the immunoSEQ multiplex PCR assay. Here the immuneACCESS table is served through TCRdb, limited to in-frame sequences with V and J called. Missing clones are a known gap in these copies; in checked studies unresolved V genes cover under half, and the rest lacks a known reason. This sample holds 150,000 or so clones; roughly 91% were observed only once. The ten largest clones represent more than 2% of the sample. The sample comprised peripheral blood. These receptors all come from a man between 18 and 35 years old with acute or convalescent COVID-19.

The gene calls are TRBV6-5 and TRBJ1-5, with D possibly TRBD1 on 5 matching bases. CDR3 size: 11 residues. Germline loops: CDR1 MNHEY, CDR2 SVGAGI. The germline V and J ends were trimmed by 8 bases and 14 bases, with 16 bases remaining between them. The CDR3 is CASRFDSSKHF. DNA for the CDR3: TGTGCCAGCCGATTCGACAGTTCTAAGCATTTT.

The V call is TRBV5-1, the J call TRBJ2-7; tentative D call: TRBD2 (6 bases). V was pared by 0 bases and J by 0 bases, with 13 bases between. This CDR3 has 16 amino acids. Germline loops: CDR1 SGHRS, CDR2 YFSETQ. CDR3 region: CASSLEGTLSSYEQYF. CDR3 in DNA: TGCGCCAGCAGCTTGGAAGGGACTCTAAGCTCCTACGAGCAGTACTTC.

The V call is TRBV9, the J call TRBJ2-2; D unresolved. V lost 0 bases and J lost 0, with 21 bases in between. Germline V gene lookup returns CDR1 SGDLS and CDR2 YYNGEE. The CDR3 length is 20 residues. The CDR3 loop reads CASSVETVMRHLSNTGELFF. CDR3 DNA: TGTGCCAGCAGCGTAGAAACCGTTATGAGGCACCTTTCGAACACCGGGGAGCTGTTTTTT.

The chain couples TRBV5-1 to TRBJ2-2; TRBD2 aligns across 11 bases. V lost 3 bases and J lost 5; bases outside the gene matches: 3. The germline V gene has CDR1 SGHRS and CDR2 YFSETQ. This CDR3 comprises 15 residues. The CDR3 region is CASSSSGGYTGELFF. DNA for the CDR3: TGCGCCAGCAGCTCTAGCGGGGGGTATACCGGGGAGCTGTTTTTT.

The chain links TRBV13 to TRBJ2-3, with D perhaps matching TRBD2 (5 bases). This CDR3 is built from 15 residues. Germline V lookup: CDR1 PRHDT, CDR2 FYEKMQ (reference sequence). V lost 5 bases and J 0 bases, leaving 12 bases between the germline ends. The DNA of the CDR3 is TGTGCCAGCAGCCGAACCGGCGGGAGCACAGATACGCAGTATTTT. Translating gives CASSRTGGSTDTQYF.

CDR3 bases: TGTGCCAGCAGTTTTGGGACTCAATACGAGCAGTACTTC. Its protein product is CASSFGTQYEQYF. This chain links TRBV27 with TRBJ2-7; possibly TRBD2 for D (6 bases). The CDR3 totals 13 residues. Germline V gene lookup returns CDR1 MNHEY and CDR2 SMNVEV (reference sequence). The V end lost 3 bases, the J end lost 4 bases, and 10 bases lay between the germline ends.

This clone was detected ten times or more. This chain links TRBV25-1 with TRBJ2-7, with 7 bases matching TRBD1. CDR1 MGHDK and CDR2 SYGVNS come from the germline V gene. J gave up 4 bases and V 4 bases, and 7 bases lay outside the gene matches. This CDR3 spans 14 amino acids. CDR3 in DNA: TGTGCCAGCAGTGTCCGGGACAGACAGTACGAGCAGTACTTC. Translated: CASSVRDRQYEQYF.

This clone was recorded only once. J is TRBJ1-1 and V is TRBV13; 12 bases are a match to TRBD1. Per germline, CDR1 PRHDT and CDR2 FYEKMQ (reference sequence). This CDR3 is built from 16 residues. V dropped 5 bases and J dropped 3; count of bases not matched to a gene: 7. The CDR3 loop is CASSPIGTGGHTEAFF. CDR3 coding DNA: TGTGCCAGCAGCCCCATAGGGACAGGGGGCCACACTGAAGCTTTCTTT.

V usage is TRBV6-5 and J usage is TRBJ1-1; 8 nucleotides align to TRBD1. The germline V gene encodes CDR1 MNHEY and CDR2 SVGAGI. The CDR3 length is 14 residues. V lost 4 bases and J lost 1; bases outside the gene matches: 2. CDR3 DNA: TGTGCCAGCAGTTGGGGACAGGCGAACACTGAAGCTTTCTTT. This gives the protein CASSWGQANTEAFF.

The chain joins TRBV15 to TRBJ1-2, with a weak D call TRBD1 (5 bases). CDR1 and CDR2 from the germline V gene are LNHNV and YYDKDF (reference sequence). This CDR3 spans 15 amino acids. V was pared by 3 bases and J by 4 bases, with 15 bases between. The CDR3 spells CATSRGGATPYGYTF. CDR3 DNA: TGTGCCACCAGCAGGGGTGGGGCCACCCCCTATGGCTACACCTTC. The whole variable domain, filled in from reference TRBV15 and TRBJ1-2, reads DAMVIQNPRYQVTQFGKPVTLSCSQTLNHNVMYWYQQKSSQAPKLLFHYYDKDFNNEADTPDNFQSRRPNTSFCFLDIRSPGLGDTAMYLCATSRGGATPYGYTFGSGTRLTVV.

V and J are TRBV6-5 and TRBJ1-5, with D unresolved. This CDR3 region has 15 residues. The germline V gene has CDR1 MNHEY and CDR2 SVGAGI. V lost 4 bases to trimming and J lost 0 bases, with 10 bases between them. The CDR3 bases are TGTGCCAGCAGTTTAACAGAATATAGCAATCAGCCCCAGCATTTT. Translation: CASSLTEYSNQPQHF.

The gene calls are TRBV19 and TRBJ1-6; unclear D gene. Per germline, CDR1 LNHDA and CDR2 SQIVND (reference sequence). The CDR3 spans 15 residues. Trimming took 3 bases from V and 7 from J, leaving 13 bases between them. The CDR3 DNA reads as TGTGCCAGTAGTATCGAGTTGACGGGGAATTCACCCCTCCACTTT. This encodes CASSIELTGNSPLHF.

This chain connects TRBV9 to TRBJ1-6; D not certain. CDR1 is SGDLS and CDR2 is YYNGEE in the germline V gene. V dropped 0 bases and J dropped 4 bases, with 8 bases sitting between them. This CDR3 region has 15 residues. The CDR3 region is CASSVGREYNSPLHF. The CDR3 bases are TGTGCCAGCAGCGTAGGCCGGGAGTATAATTCACCCCTCCACTTT.

The chain recombines TRBV5-1 with TRBJ2-3; 9 bases align to TRBD1. Germline V gene lookup returns CDR1 SGHRS and CDR2 YFSETQ. The CDR3 has 15 residues. Trimming removed 5 bases from V and 2 bases from J; junction bases left unmatched: 6. The CDR3 here is CASSSGQGFTDTQYF. DNA for the CDR3: TGCGCCAGCAGTTCGGGACAGGGATTCACAGATACGCAGTATTTT.

The chain employs TRBV9 and TRBJ1-5; the D gene is possibly TRBD1 (5 bases). Trimming took 4 bases from V and 0 from J, leaving 17 bases between them. This CDR3 region has 17 residues. The germline V gene has CDR1 SGDLS and CDR2 YYNGEE. CDR3 protein: CASSPLGEDYSNQPQHF. As DNA, the CDR3 is TGTGCCAGCAGCCCGCTGGGGGAGGATTATAGCAATCAGCCCCAGCATTTT.

The chain links TRBV11-2 to TRBJ2-1; TRBD1 agrees at 8 bases. CDR1 and CDR2 from the germline V gene are SGHAT and FQNNGV. The CDR3 is made up of 19 amino acids. V lost 0 bases, J lost 4 bases, and 14 bases stayed unmatched. The CDR3 sequence is CASSLDWEAGGPSYNEQFF. CDR3 DNA sequence: TGTGCCAGCAGCTTAGATTGGGAGGCAGGGGGCCCCTCTTACAATGAGCAGTTCTTC.

This chain connects TRBV12-5 to TRBJ2-2; 9 positions match TRBD1. Germline values: CDR1 LGHNT, CDR2 FRNRAP. The CDR3 is 16 amino acids. The V and J ends lost 5 bases and 4 bases, in that order; junction bases with no gene match: 8. The CDR3 here is CASGPPGQGGTGELFF. The DNA of the CDR3 is TGTGCTAGTGGTCCCCCGGGACAGGGAGGCACCGGGGAGCTGTTTTTT.